The rows below give T cell receptor beta chains drawn from one sample of a study of blood T cell repertoires in COVID-19. Assay used: immunoSEQ multiplex PCR; TCRdb lists only in-frame clones, some missing. The repertoire holds 35,000 to 40,000 clones, 87% seen once, with approximately 5% in the top ten. The material sequenced was peripheral blood. These receptor sequences come from a man between 60 and 70 years old with COVID-19, enrolled during active disease. Both conserved end residues are part of each CDR3. Each record gives: V gene, D gene, clone size, J gene, CDR3 DNA, CDR3 protein. The D gene is left open where the match is weak. The size of a clone is reported for some rows only, either as once, few or many, or as a class for expanded clones.

TRBV30	NA	NA	TRBJ1-2	TGTGCCTGGAGTGTACCGAAAATGACTACCCGGGAGGGATTCTACTATGGCTACAACTTC	CAWSVPKMTTREGFYYGYNF
TRBV25-1	NA	once	TRBJ2-7	TGTGCCAGCAGGCAACAGGGTACCTACGAGCAGTACTTC	CASRQQGTYEQYF
TRBV6-1	TRBD1	few	TRBJ1-2	TGTGCCAGCAGTGAACAGACAGGGGGTGATGGTGGCTACACCTTC	CASSEQTGGDGGYTF
TRBV19	NA	NA	TRBJ2-1	TGTGCCAGTAGTATACGCGGGGCCGAGGATGAGCAGTTCTTC	CASSIRGAEDEQFF
TRBV24-1	TRBD1	NA	TRBJ2-3	TGTGCCACCAGTGATTTGGGGACAGCAGGCACAGATACGCAGTATTTT	CATSDLGTAGTDTQYF
TRBV30	NA	NA	TRBJ1-1	TGTGCCTCCACAGGGAGAGTGAACACTGAAGCTTTCTTT	CASTGRVNTEAFF
TRBV27	TRBD2	NA	TRBJ2-7	TGTGCCAGCAGCCCTAGGCGGGAGTCCTACGAGCAGTACTTC	CASSPRRESYEQYF
TRBV29-1	TRBD2	NA	TRBJ2-7	TGCAGCGTTGAGGGACTAGCGGGGGACTACCTTGAGCAGTACTTC	CSVEGLAGDYLEQYF
TRBV11-2	NA	NA	TRBJ2-1	TGTGCCAGCAGCTGGACCGGGACTGGAGAGCAGTTCTTC	CASSWTGTGEQFF
TRBV5-1	NA	NA	TRBJ2-6	TGCGCCAGCAGCTTAAACATGGGGGCCAACGTCCTGACTTTC	CASSLNMGANVLTF
TRBV3-1/TRBV3-2	NA	once	TRBJ2-3	TGTGCCAGCAGCCAAGCCTCGGGTGTGCACACAGATACGCAGTATTTT	CASSQASGVHTDTQYF
TRBV27	NA	NA	TRBJ2-1	TGTGCCAGCAGAGGACAGACCTACAATGAGCAGTTCTTC	CASRGQTYNEQFF
TRBV6-1	TRBD1	NA	TRBJ1-2	TGTGCCAGCAGTGATGACAGGGGCTGGGGCTACACCTTC	CASSDDRGWGYTF
TRBV28	NA	NA	TRBJ2-7	TGTGCCAGCAGTCAAGGCCTAGCCCTCACTCGGATCGAATACGAGCAGTACTTC	CASSQGLALTRIEYEQYF
TRBV7-9	NA	NA	TRBJ2-6	TGTGCCAGCAGCTTAGCGAAAGGGGCTGGGGCCAACGTCCTGACTTTC	CASSLAKGAGANVLTF
TRBV19	TRBD2	NA	TRBJ2-7	TGTGCCAGTAGTCCCCAGACGGGGGGTTTCGAGCAGTACTTC	CASSPQTGGFEQYF
TRBV13	NA	NA	TRBJ2-1	TGTGTCAGCAGCTTACGGAGTGGCTCCTACAATGAGCAGTTCTTC	CVSSLRSGSYNEQFF
TRBV6-5	TRBD2	NA	TRBJ2-7	TGTGCCAGCACCACGGGACTAGCGGGAGTAAGCGAGCAGTACTTC	CASTTGLAGVSEQYF
TRBV30	TRBD1	NA	TRBJ1-2	TGTGCCTGGAGTGTAGTCGGGTCAGGGGGCTATGGCTACACCTTC	CAWSVVGSGGYGYTF
TRBV28	NA	few	TRBJ2-3	TGTGCCAGCAGTGAAGCGTCGGCCTCTAGCACAGATACGCAGTATTTT	CASSEASASSTDTQYF
TRBV27	NA	NA	TRBJ2-5	TGTGCCAGCAGTGCTCTTCGCGGGAAAGAGACCCAGTACTTC	CASSALRGKETQYF
TRBV10-1	TRBD2	once	TRBJ2-1	TGCGCCAGCAGTGACTCTAGCGGGGCCGAGGCTGAGCAGTTCTTC	CASSDSSGAEAEQFF
TRBV2	NA	NA	TRBJ1-5	TGTGCCAGCAGTGGAGGGCAGTCCAATCAGCCCCAGCATTTT	CASSGGQSNQPQHF